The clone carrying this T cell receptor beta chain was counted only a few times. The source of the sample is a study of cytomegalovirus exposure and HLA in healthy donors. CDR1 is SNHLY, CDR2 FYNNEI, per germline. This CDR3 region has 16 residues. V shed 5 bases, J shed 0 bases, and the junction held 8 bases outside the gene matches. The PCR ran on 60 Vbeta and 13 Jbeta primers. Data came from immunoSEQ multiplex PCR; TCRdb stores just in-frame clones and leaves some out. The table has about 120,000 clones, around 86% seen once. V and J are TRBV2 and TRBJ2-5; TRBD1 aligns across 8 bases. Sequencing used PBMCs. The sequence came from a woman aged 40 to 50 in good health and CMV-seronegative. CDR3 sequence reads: CASSPGTGLYQETQYF. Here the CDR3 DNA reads TGTGCCAGCAGTCCAGGGACAGGCTTGTACCAAGAGACCCAGTACTTC. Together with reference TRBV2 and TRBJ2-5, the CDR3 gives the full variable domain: EPEVTQTPSHQVTQMGQEVILRCVPISNHLYFYWYRQILGQKVEFLVSFYNNEISEKSEIFDDQFSVERPDGSNFTLKIRSTKLEDSAMYFCASSPGTGLYQETQYFGPGTRLLVL.